The text below deals with one TCR beta chain. This record comes from a study of blood T cell repertoires in COVID-19. Turning to the study itself: Donors in the United States, Italy and Spain gave samples during acute or convalescent COVID-19. T cells, B-cell-depleted T cells, or PBMCs provided the cDNA or gDNA that served as material.

This CDR3 region has 14 residues. Trimming at V came to 8 bases and at J to 5 bases, leaving 8 bases not matched to a gene. Authors' processing steps: It was from reference gene primer amplification that nucleated cell counts were estimated. The assay was immunoSEQ multiplex PCR, and TCRdb's table has in-frame clones only and misses some. V and J calls and clone size are as listed in that table; D and trimming were resolved from the DNA. This table holds 150,000 to 200,000 clones, approximately 80% found once. The TCR comes from a human donor in a cohort sampled during active COVID-19. The genes are TRBV23-1 and TRBJ2-4, with 8 bases matching TRBD1. TRBV23-1 is known as an ORF, though its function is uncertain. The specimen sequenced was peripheral blood. The CDR3 loop is CASPPGTGENIQYF. CDR3 coding DNA: TGCGCCAGCCCCCCCGGGACAGGCGAAAACATTCAGTACTTC.